What follows are 11 T cell receptor beta chains derived from one specimen sequenced in a study of blood T cell repertoires in COVID-19. This table comes from immunoSEQ multiplex PCR, and its TCRdb copy is limited to in-frame clones, with some not included. The sample lists some 94,000 clones; 87% were seen once. Sequenced input: peripheral blood. The source is a human donor in a cohort sampled during active COVID-19.

The V and J genes are TRBV4-2 and TRBJ2-1; 9 bases agree with TRBD1. V lost 1 base and J lost 4; bases outside the gene matches: 2. The CDR3 extends over 15 amino acids. The germline V gene encodes CDR1 LGHNA and CDR2 YNFKEQ. The CDR3 protein is CASSQAGQGYNEQFF. The CDR3 bases are TGTGCCAGCAGCCAAGCCGGACAGGGGTACAATGAGCAGTTCTTC.

This chain connects TRBV9 to TRBJ2-5; 7 bases are a match to TRBD2. CDR1 is SGDLS and CDR2 is YYNGEE in the germline V gene. The ends lost 1 base at V and 3 bases at J; junction bases unmatched: 6. This CDR3 region has 15 residues. The CDR3 nucleotides read TGTGCCAGCAGCGTATCCGGACTAGGTAAAGAGACCCAGTACTTC. This sequence encodes CASSVSGLGKETQYF.

The genes are TRBV27 and TRBJ1-1; no firm D call. The CDR3 sequence is 14 residues long. Trimming took 4 bases from V and 0 from J, leaving 9 bases between them. Germline V CDR1 and CDR2: MNHEY, SMNVEV (reference sequence). The CDR3 nucleotides read TGTGCCAGCAGTTATACCAGTATGAACACTGAAGCTTTCTTT. Translated: CASSYTSMNTEAFF.

This clone was seen just once. This chain uses TRBV11-1 with TRBJ1-1, with TRBD1 as a possible D gene (5 bases). CDR1 and CDR2 from the germline V gene are SGHAT and FQDESV (reference sequence). The V and J ends lost 2 bases and 2 bases respectively, with 15 bases between them. The CDR3 totals 16 residues. For the CDR3, the DNA is TGTGCCAGCAGCTTAAGCGGGGGAATACGAAACACTGAAGCTTTCTTT. Encoded protein: CASSLSGGIRNTEAFF. Full variable domain (rest looked up from reference TRBV11-1 and TRBJ1-1): EAEVAQSPRYKITEKSQAVAFWCDPISGHATLYWYRQILGQGPELLVQFQDESVVDDSQLPKDRFSAERLKGVDSTLKIQPAELGDSAMYLCASSLSGGIRNTEAFFGQGTRLTVV.

The chain recombines TRBV5-6 with TRBJ2-3; 9 bases agree with TRBD1. J lost 0 bases, V lost 0 bases, and 5 bases had no gene match. The germline V gene has CDR1 SGHDT and CDR2 YYEEEE. The CDR3 extends over 17 amino acids. The CDR3 region has the DNA TGTGCCAGCAGCTTGGGGACAGGGGCCGCTAGCACAGATACGCAGTATTTT. Translated: CASSLGTGAASTDTQYF.

The chain carries TRBV5-1 and TRBJ2-7, with 7 positions matching TRBD1. The CDR3 has 14 amino acids. V lost 2 bases to trimming and J lost 0 bases; unmatched junction nucleotides: 2. The V gene's germline CDR1 is SGHRS and CDR2 YFSETQ. In DNA form, the CDR3 reads TGCGCCAGCAGCTTACAGGGGCCCTCCTACGAGCAGTACTTC. This codes for CASSLQGPSYEQYF.

This chain links TRBV27 with TRBJ1-5; D possibly corresponds to TRBD1 (6 bases). CDR3 size: 15 residues. Between the trimmed V and J ends, which lost 2 bases and 7 bases, there was a span of 15 bases. Germline lookup yields CDR1 MNHEY and CDR2 SMNVEV (reference sequence). CDR3 DNA sequence: TGTGCCAGCAGTTTAACAACACAGGGCAGGCAGCCCCAGCATTTT. Its protein is CASSLTTQGRQPQHF.

The V call is TRBV4-1, the J call TRBJ1-2; TRBD1 aligns across 11 bases. The ends lost 4 bases at V and 4 bases at J; junction bases unmatched: 8. Germline values: CDR1 MGHRA, CDR2 YSYEKL. The CDR3 has 16 residues. CDR3 residues: CASSLGTGGWLYGYTF. The CDR3 region has the DNA TGCGCCAGCAGCCTTGGGACAGGGGGGTGGCTCTATGGCTACACCTTC.

The chain recombines TRBV7-9 with TRBJ2-1; possible D gene TRBD2, 6 bases. Trimming took off 3 bases at V and 3 bases at J, with 9 bases between the two ends. Germline V lookup: CDR1 SEHNR, CDR2 FQNEAQ (reference sequence). The CDR3 extends over 14 amino acids. The CDR3 loop reads CASSLSSGYNEQFF. CDR3 sequence (DNA): TGTGCCAGCAGCTTGAGTAGCGGCTACAATGAGCAGTTCTTC.

The chain is built from TRBV7-9 and TRBJ1-2, with 8 positions matching TRBD1. The germline V gene has CDR1 SEHNR and CDR2 FQNEAQ (reference sequence). V was clipped by 2 bases and J by 4 bases; unmatched bases: 6. The length of the CDR3 is 15 residues. The CDR3 protein is CASSLRAGGVYGYTF. The CDR3 DNA reads TGTGCCAGCAGCTTACGGGCAGGGGGCGTCTATGGCTACACCTTC. Full variable domain (outside the CDR3, taken from reference TRBV7-9 and TRBJ1-2): DTGVSQNPRHKITKRGQNVTFRCDPISEHNRLYWYRQTLGQGPEFLTYFQNEAQLEKSRLLSDRFSAERPKGSFSTLEIQRTEQGDSAMYLCASSLRAGGVYGYTFGSGTRLTVV.

The rearrangement links TRBV21-1 to TRBJ2-3; TRBD2, the table's D call, was not compared with the DNA. TRBV21-1 counts as a pseudogene. The CDR3 extends over 19 amino acids. CDR3 in amino acids: CASSTQTSGRDAGTDTQYF. In DNA, the CDR3 is TGTGCCAGCAGCACCCAGACTAGCGGGAGAGATGCCGGCACAGATACGCAGTATTTT.